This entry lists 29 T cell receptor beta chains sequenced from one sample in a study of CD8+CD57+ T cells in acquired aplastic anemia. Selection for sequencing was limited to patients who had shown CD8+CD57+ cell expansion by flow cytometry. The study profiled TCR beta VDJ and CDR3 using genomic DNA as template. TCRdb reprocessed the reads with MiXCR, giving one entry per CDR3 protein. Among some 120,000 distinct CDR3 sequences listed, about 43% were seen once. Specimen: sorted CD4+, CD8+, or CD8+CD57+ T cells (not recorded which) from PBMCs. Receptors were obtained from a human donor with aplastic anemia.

The CDR3 nucleotides are TGCAGTGCTAGAGACCCCGGGACTAGCGGGGGGGCGGTCACCGGGGAGCTGTTTTTT. It is translated as CSARDPGTSGGAVTGELFF. This chain connects TRBV20-1 to TRBJ2-2; 16 positions match TRBD2. CDR1 and CDR2 from the germline V gene are DFQATT and SNEGSKA (reference sequence). This CDR3 has 19 residues. With V trimmed by 0 bases and J by 4 bases, 8 bases remained unmatched.

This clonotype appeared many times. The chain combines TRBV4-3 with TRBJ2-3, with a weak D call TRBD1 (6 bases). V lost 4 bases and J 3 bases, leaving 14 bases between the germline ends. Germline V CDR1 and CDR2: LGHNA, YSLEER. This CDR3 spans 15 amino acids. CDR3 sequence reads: CASSPRIQGTDTQYF. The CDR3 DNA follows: TGCGCCAGCAGCCCCCGGATTCAGGGGACAGATACGCAGTATTTT.

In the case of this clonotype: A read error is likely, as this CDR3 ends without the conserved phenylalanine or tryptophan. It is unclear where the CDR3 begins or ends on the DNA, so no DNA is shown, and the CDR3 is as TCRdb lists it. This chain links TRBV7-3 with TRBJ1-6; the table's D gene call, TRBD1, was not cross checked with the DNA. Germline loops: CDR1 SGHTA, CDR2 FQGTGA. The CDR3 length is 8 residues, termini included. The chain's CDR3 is CASSRPGR.

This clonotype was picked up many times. The CDR3 loop reads CSVEGVDGRGTEAFF. In nucleotides, the CDR3 is TGCAGCGTTGAAGGGGTTGACGGCCGCGGCACTGAAGCTTTCTTT. The gene calls are TRBV29-1 and TRBJ1-1; unclear D gene. Germline V gene lookup returns CDR1 SQVTM and CDR2 ANQGSEA. The CDR3 is 15 residues long. Trimming pared 1 base from V and 4 bases from J, leaving 16 bases between.

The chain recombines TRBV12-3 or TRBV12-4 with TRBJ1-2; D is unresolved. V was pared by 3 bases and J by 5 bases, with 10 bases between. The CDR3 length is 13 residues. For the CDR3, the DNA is TGTGCCAGCAGTTTTGAGGTTCTGTATGGCTACACCTTC. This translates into CASSFEVLYGYTF.

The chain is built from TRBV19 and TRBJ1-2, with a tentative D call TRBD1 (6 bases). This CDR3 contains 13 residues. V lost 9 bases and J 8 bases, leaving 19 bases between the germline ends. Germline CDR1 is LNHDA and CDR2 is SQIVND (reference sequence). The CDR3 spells CASSGGLGGGYTF. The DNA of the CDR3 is TGTGCCAGCAGCGGGGGCCTGGGGGGCGGCTACACCTTC.

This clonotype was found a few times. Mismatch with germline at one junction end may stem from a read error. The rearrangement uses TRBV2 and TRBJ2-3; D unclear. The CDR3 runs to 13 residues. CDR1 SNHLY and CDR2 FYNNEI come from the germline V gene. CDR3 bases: TGCGCCAGCAGCGACGGTCTTGAAGATACGCAGTATTTT. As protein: CASSDGLEDTQYF. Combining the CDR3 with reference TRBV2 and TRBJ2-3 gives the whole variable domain EPEVTQTPSHQVTQMGQEVILRCVPISNHLYFYWYRQILGQKVEFLVSFYNNEISEKSEIFDDQFSVERPDGSNFTLKIRSTKLEDSAMYFCASSDGLEDTQYFGPGTRLTVL.

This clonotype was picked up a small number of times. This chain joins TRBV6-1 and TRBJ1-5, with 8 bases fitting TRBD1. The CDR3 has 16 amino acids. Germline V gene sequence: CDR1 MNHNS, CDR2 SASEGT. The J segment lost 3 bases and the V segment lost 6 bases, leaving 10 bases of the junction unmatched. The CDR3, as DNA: TGTGCCAGCAGACAACTTCAGGGGGCTCCCAATCAGCCCCAGCATTTT. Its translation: CASRQLQGAPNQPQHF.

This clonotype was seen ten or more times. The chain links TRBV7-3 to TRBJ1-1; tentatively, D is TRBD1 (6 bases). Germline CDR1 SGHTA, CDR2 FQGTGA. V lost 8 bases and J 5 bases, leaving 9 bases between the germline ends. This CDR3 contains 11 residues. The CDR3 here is CASAQGTEAFF. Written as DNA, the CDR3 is TGTGCCAGCGCGCAGGGGACTGAAGCTTTCTTT. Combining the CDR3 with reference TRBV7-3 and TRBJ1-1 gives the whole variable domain GAGVSQTPSNKVTEKGKYVELRCDPISGHTALYWYRQSLGQGPEFLIYFQGTGAADDSGLPNDRFFAVRPEGSVSTLKIQRTERGDSAVYLCASAQGTEAFFGQGTRLTVV.

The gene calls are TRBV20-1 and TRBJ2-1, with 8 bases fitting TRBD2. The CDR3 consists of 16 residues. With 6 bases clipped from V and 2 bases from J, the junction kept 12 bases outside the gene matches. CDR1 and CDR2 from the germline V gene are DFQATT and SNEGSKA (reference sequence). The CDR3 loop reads CSASRGRAGAYNEQFF. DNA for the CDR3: TGCAGTGCGAGCAGGGGTAGAGCGGGAGCCTACAATGAGCAGTTCTTC.

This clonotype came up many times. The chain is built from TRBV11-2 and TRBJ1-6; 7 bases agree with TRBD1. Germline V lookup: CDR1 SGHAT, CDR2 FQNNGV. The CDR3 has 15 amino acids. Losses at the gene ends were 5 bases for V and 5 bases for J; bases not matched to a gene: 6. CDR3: CASSPTGMNNSPLHF. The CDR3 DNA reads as TGTGCCAGCAGCCCGACAGGGATGAATAATTCACCCCTCCACTTT.

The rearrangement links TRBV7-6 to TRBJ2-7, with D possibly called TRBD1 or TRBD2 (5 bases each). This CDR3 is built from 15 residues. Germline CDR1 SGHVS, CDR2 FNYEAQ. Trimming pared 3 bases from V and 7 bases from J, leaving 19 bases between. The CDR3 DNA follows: TGTGCCAGCAGCTTGTCGGGACGGGACCTACGTGAGCAGTACTTC. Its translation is CASSLSGRDLREQYF.

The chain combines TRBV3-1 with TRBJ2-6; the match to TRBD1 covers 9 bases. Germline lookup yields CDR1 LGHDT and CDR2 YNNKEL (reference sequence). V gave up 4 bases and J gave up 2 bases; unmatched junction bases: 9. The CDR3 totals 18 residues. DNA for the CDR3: TGTGCCAGCAGCCCGGTGGGACAGGGTTCCCCTGGGGCCAACGTCCTGACTTTC. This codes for CASSPVGQGSPGANVLTF.

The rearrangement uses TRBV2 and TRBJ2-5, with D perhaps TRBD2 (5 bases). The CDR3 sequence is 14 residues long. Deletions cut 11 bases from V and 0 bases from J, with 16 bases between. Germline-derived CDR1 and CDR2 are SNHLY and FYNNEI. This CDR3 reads CASCEGGYQETQYF. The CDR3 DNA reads TGTGCCTCCTGTGAGGGCGGGTACCAAGAGACCCAGTACTTC.

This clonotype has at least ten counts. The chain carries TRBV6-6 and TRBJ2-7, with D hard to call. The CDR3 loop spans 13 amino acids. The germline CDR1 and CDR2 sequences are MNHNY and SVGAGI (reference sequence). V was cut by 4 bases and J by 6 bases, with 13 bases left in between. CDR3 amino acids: CASSSRILGEQYV. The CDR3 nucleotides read TGTGCCAGCAGTTCGCGGATCCTGGGCGAGCAGTACGTC.

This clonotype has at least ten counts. CDR3 in DNA: TGTGCCTGGAGTCCAGCGGGGCAAGGAAACACCATATATTTT. Protein: CAWSPAGQGNTIYF. The chain employs TRBV30 and TRBJ1-3; weak D call: TRBD1 (5 bases). Trimming pared 2 bases from V and 4 bases from J, leaving 12 bases between. Germline values: CDR1 GTSNPN, CDR2 SVGIG (reference sequence). The CDR3 is 14 residues long.

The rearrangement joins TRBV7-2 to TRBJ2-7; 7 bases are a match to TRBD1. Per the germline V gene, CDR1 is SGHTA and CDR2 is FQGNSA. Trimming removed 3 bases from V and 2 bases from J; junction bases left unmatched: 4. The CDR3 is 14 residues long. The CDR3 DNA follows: TGTGCCAGCAGCTTGAACAGGGGACCCTACGAGCAGTACTTC. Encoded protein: CASSLNRGPYEQYF.

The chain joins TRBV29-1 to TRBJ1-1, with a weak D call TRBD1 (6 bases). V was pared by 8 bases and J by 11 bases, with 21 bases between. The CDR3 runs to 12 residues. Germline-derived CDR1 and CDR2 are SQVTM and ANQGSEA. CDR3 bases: TGCAGCATCGATTCGACAGGAATTTGGGCTTTCTTT. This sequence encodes CSIDSTGIWAFF.

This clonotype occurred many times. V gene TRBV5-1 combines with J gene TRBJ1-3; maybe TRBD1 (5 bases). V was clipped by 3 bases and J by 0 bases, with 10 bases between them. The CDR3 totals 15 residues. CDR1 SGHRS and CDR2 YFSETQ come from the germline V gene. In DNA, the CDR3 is TGCGCCAGCAGCTCCACAGGAGACTCTGGAAACACCATATATTTT. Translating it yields CASSSTGDSGNTIYF. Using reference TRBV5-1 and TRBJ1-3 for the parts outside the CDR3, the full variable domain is KAGVTQTPRYLIKTRGQQVTLSCSPISGHRSVSWYQQTPGQGLQFLFEYFSETQRNKGNFPGRFSGRQFSNSRSEMNVSTLELGDSALYLCASSSTGDSGNTIYFGEGSWLTVV.

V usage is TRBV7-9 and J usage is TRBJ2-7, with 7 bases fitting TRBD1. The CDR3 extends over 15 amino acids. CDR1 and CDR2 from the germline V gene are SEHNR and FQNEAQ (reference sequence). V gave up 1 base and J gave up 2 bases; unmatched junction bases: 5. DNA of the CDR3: TGTGCCAGCAGCTTAGGGCGGCAGGGGGCCTACGAGCAGTACGTC. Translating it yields CASSLGRQGAYEQYV.

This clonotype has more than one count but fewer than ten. This chain's CDR3 is CAWSRDRVGLGVQPQHF. In nucleotides, the CDR3 is TGTGCCTGGAGCCGCGACAGGGTAGGTCTAGGGGTTCAGCCCCAGCATTTT. The chain carries TRBV30 and TRBJ1-5; TRBD1 matches at 7 bases. The J segment lost 6 bases and the V segment lost 3 bases, leaving 17 bases of the junction unmatched. Germline assignment: CDR1 GTSNPN and CDR2 SVGIG (reference sequence). The CDR3 contains 17 residues. The complete variable domain, with remaining parts taken from reference TRBV30 and TRBJ1-5, reads SQTIHQWPATLVQPVGSPLSLECTVEGTSNPNLYWYRQAAGRGLQLLFYSVGIGQISSEVPQNLSASRPQDRQFILSSKKLLLSDSGFYLCAWSRDRVGLGVQPQHFGDGTRLSIL.

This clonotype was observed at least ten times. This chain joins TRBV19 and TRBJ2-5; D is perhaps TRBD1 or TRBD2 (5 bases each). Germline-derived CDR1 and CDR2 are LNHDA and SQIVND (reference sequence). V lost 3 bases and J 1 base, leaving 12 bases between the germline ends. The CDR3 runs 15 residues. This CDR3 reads CASSMRMGVQETQYF. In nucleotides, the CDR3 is TGTGCCAGTAGTATGAGGATGGGGGTCCAAGAGACCCAGTACTTC.

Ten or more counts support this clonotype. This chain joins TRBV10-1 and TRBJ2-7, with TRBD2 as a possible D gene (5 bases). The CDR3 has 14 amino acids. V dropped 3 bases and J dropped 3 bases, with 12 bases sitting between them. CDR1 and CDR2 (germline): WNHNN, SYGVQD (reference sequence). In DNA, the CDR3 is TGCGCCAGCAGTGATGGCGGGCCGAGCTACGAGCAGTACTTC. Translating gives CASSDGGPSYEQYF.

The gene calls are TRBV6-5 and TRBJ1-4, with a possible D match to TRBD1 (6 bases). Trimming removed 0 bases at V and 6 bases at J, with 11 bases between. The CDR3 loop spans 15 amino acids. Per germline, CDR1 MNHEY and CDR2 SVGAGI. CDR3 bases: TGTGCCAGCAGTTACTCGGGGGCACGGGATGAAAAACTGTTTTTT. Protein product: CASSYSGARDEKLFF.

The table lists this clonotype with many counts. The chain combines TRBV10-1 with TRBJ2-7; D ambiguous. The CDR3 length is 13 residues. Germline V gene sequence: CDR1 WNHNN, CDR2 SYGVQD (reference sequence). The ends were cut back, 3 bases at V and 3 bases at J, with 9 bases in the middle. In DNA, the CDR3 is TGCGCCAGCAGTGATCCCTCAAGCTACGAGCAGTACTTC. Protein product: CASSDPSSYEQYF.

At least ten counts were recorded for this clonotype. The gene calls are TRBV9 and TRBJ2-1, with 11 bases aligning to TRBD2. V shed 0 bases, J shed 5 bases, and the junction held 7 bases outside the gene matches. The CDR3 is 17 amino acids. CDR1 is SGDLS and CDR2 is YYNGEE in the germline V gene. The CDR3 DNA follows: TGTGCCAGCAGCGTAGGGGCTAGCGGGGGGAGGGACAATGAGCAGTTCTTC. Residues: CASSVGASGGRDNEQFF. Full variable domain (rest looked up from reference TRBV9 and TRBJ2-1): DSGVTQTPKHLITATGQRVTLRCSPRSGDLSVYWYQQSLDQGLQFLIQYYNGEERAKGNILERFSAQQFPDLHSELNLSSLELGDSALYFCASSVGASGGRDNEQFFGPGTRLTVL.

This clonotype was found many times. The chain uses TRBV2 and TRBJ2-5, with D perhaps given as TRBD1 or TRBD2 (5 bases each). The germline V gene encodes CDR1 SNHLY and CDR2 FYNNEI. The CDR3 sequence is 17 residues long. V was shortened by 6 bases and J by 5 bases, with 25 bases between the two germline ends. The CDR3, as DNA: TGTGCCAGCAGCCTTCTTGGGGGAATTAAGGCCGGGGAGACCCAGTACTTC. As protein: CASSLLGGIKAGETQYF. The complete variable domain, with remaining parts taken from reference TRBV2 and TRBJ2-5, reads EPEVTQTPSHQVTQMGQEVILRCVPISNHLYFYWYRQILGQKVEFLVSFYNNEISEKSEIFDDQFSVERPDGSNFTLKIRSTKLEDSAMYFCASSLLGGIKAGETQYFGPGTRLLVL.

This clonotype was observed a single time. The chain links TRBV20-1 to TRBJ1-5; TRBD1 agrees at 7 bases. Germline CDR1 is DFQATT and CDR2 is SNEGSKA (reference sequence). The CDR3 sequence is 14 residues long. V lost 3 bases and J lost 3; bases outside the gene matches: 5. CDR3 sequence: CSASSGTVNQPQHF. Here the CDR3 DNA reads TGCAGTGCTAGTTCCGGGACAGTCAATCAGCCCCAGCATTTT.

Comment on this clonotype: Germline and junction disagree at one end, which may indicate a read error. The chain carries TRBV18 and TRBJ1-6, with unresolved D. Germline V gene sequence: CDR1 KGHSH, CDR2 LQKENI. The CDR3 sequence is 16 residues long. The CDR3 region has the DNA TGTGCCAGCTCACTCCGGGATGCTTTCTATAATTCACCCCCCCACTTT. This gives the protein CASSLRDAFYNSPPHF.